This T cell receptor beta chain was recorded in a study of glioma-infiltrating T cells. The study, taken as a whole, reports: Above-expected tissue-blood divergence occurred in all gliomas, most in low-grade ones.

The iRepertoire nested amplicon-rescue multiplex PCR amplified TCR alpha and beta CDR3s from RNA. TCRdb re-analysed the multiplex PCR reads in MiXCR, keeping a single row per CDR3 protein. The table records some 11,000 distinct CDR3 sequences, about 30% of them present only once. The CDR3 has 14 residues. Looked up from germline, CDR1 is KGHSH and CDR2 is LQKENI. Turning to this clonotype: Its specificity is not known. Given a much more abundant clone one base away, this may be a read error.

The specimen sequenced was glioma tissue, nonneoplastic brain tissue, or PBMCs (not recorded which). The TCR originated in a human donor with low-grade glioma or glioblastoma, undergoing nonglioma brain surgery, or in good health (not recorded which). The rearrangement joins TRBV18 to TRBJ2-3; possible D gene TRBD2, 6 bases. CDR3 nucleotide sequence: TGTGCCAGCTCACCCGGGGAGGACACATATACGCAGTATTTT. It encodes CASSPGEDTYTQYF.